This record covers a single TCR beta chain. The data were taken from a study of blood T cell repertoires in COVID-19. Sequencing was performed with immunoSEQ multiplex PCR; in TCRdb, only in-frame clones are kept and a portion is missing. Of about 34,000 clones listed, about 90% are singletons. Germline CDR1 and CDR2: LNHDA and SQIVND (reference sequence). This CDR3 spans 14 amino acids. Trimming removed 7 bases from V and 0 bases from J, with 12 bases in between. The source material was peripheral blood. The chain links TRBV19 to TRBJ1-2, with a weak D call TRBD1 (6 bases). The sequence derives from a man older than 75 with acute or convalescent COVID-19. The CDR3 region has the DNA TGTGCCAGTACCTGGGACAAAGCTAACTATGGCTACACCTTC. Encoded protein: CASTWDKANYGYTF.